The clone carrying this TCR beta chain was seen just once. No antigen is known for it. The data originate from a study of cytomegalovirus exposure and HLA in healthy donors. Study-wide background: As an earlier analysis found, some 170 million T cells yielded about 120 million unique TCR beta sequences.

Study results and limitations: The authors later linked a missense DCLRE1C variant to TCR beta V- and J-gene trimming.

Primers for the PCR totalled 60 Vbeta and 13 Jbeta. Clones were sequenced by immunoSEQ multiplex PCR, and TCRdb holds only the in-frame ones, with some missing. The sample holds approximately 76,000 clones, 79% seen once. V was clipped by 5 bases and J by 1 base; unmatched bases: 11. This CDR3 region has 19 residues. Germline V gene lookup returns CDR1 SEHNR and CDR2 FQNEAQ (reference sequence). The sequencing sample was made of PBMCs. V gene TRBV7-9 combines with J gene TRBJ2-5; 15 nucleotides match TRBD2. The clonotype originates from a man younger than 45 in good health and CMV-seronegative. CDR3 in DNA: TGTGCCAGCAGCGGTGGGACTAGCGGGAGGAGGGCGGCCCAAGAGACCCAGTACTTC. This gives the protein CASSGGTSGRRAAQETQYF.